The rows below give T cell receptor beta chains drawn from one sample of a study of cytomegalovirus exposure and HLA in healthy donors. Some clones are missing from TCRdb's copy, which holds only in-frame ones; the method was immunoSEQ multiplex PCR. Altogether 150,000 to 200,000 clones are present, roughly four fifths being singletons, with the ten largest covering roughly 1%. The sequenced material came from PBMCs. These receptors all come from a woman aged 40 to 50 in good health and CMV-seronegative. Each CDR3 is given with its conserved first and last residue. The D gene is left open where the match is weak. The listing skips clone size in some rows; elsewhere it reads once, few, many or a size class.

cdr3_aa: CSVVQGAGETQYF
cdr3_nt: TGCAGCGTGGTACAGGGGGCGGGGGAGACCCAGTACTTC
j_call: TRBJ2-5
v_call: TRBV29-1
clone_size: -
d_call: TRBD1

cdr3_aa: CASSIPRSRGRGSTEAFF
cdr3_nt: TGTGCCAGCTCCATCCCCCGAAGCAGGGGCCGCGGTAGCACTGAAGCTTTCTTT
j_call: TRBJ1-1
v_call: TRBV18
clone_size: once
d_call: -

cdr3_aa: CASNRGNEAFF
cdr3_nt: TGTGCCAGCAATAGGGGGAATGAAGCTTTCTTT
j_call: TRBJ1-1
v_call: TRBV2
clone_size: -
d_call: -

cdr3_aa: CASSSQTSGSYEQYF
cdr3_nt: TGCGCCAGCAGCTCCCAGACTAGCGGGAGCTACGAGCAGTACTTC
j_call: TRBJ2-7
v_call: TRBV5-1
clone_size: once
d_call: TRBD2

cdr3_aa: CASSRGLAGLITDTQYF
cdr3_nt: TGCGCCAGCAGCCGGGGACTAGCGGGGCTCATCACAGATACGCAGTATTTT
j_call: TRBJ2-3
v_call: TRBV4-1
clone_size: once
d_call: TRBD2

cdr3_aa: CASSLLGDRDSEQFF
cdr3_nt: TGTGCCAGCAGCTTATTGGGAGACCGGGATAGTGAGCAGTTCTTC
j_call: TRBJ2-1
v_call: TRBV7-9
clone_size: -
d_call: -

cdr3_aa: CASSLDGTSGRDNEQFF
cdr3_nt: TGTGCCAGCAGCTTAGATGGAACTAGCGGGAGGGATAATGAGCAGTTCTTC
j_call: TRBJ2-1
v_call: TRBV11-3
clone_size: -
d_call: TRBD2

cdr3_aa: CASSQDLGTLMNTEAFF
cdr3_nt: TGCGCCAGCAGCCAAGATCTAGGGACACTTATGAACACTGAAGCTTTCTTT
j_call: TRBJ1-1
v_call: TRBV4-1
clone_size: -
d_call: -

cdr3_aa: CASSNPGQGNYGYTF
cdr3_nt: TGTGCCAGCAGTAACCCAGGACAGGGGAACTATGGCTACACCTTC
j_call: TRBJ1-2
v_call: TRBV25-1
clone_size: few
d_call: TRBD1

cdr3_aa: CASSETAFYEKLFF
cdr3_nt: TGTGCCAGTAGTGAGACAGCTTTTTATGAAAAACTGTTTTTT
j_call: TRBJ1-4
v_call: TRBV19
clone_size: -
d_call: -

cdr3_aa: CASSSGRLTEAFF
cdr3_nt: TGCGCCAGCAGCTCAGGTCGGCTCACTGAAGCTTTCTTT
j_call: TRBJ1-1
v_call: TRBV5-1
clone_size: -
d_call: -

cdr3_aa: CAWRDTGGETQYF
cdr3_nt: TGTGCCTGGAGGGATACAGGGGGAGAGACCCAGTACTTC
j_call: TRBJ2-5
v_call: TRBV30
clone_size: -
d_call: TRBD1

cdr3_aa: CSVEPGIGEKLFF
cdr3_nt: TGCAGCGTTGAGCCGGGGATCGGGGAAAAACTGTTTTTT
j_call: TRBJ1-4
v_call: TRBV29-1
clone_size: few
d_call: -

cdr3_aa: CASSSWGGSQETQYF
cdr3_nt: TGCGCCAGCAGCTCCTGGGGGGGGTCGCAAGAGACCCAGTACTTC
j_call: TRBJ2-5
v_call: TRBV5-1
clone_size: -
d_call: TRBD2

cdr3_aa: CASSADLNTEAFF
cdr3_nt: TGCGCCAGCAGCGCAGATCTGAACACTGAAGCTTTCTTT
j_call: TRBJ1-1
v_call: TRBV5-1
clone_size: -
d_call: -

cdr3_aa: CASSLGDRGYEKLFF
cdr3_nt: TGTGCCAGCAGCTTAGGAGACAGGGGATATGAAAAACTGTTTTTT
j_call: TRBJ1-4
v_call: TRBV11-3
clone_size: -
d_call: TRBD1

cdr3_aa: CASSPRPLAAGSYEQYF
cdr3_nt: TGTGCCAGCAGTCCGAGACCTCTAGCGGCTGGCTCCTACGAGCAGTACTTC
j_call: TRBJ2-7
v_call: TRBV27
clone_size: once
d_call: TRBD2

cdr3_aa: CASSPQISGNAGELFF
cdr3_nt: TGTGCCAGCAGCCCCCAGATCTCTGGCAACGCCGGGGAGCTGTTTTTT
j_call: TRBJ2-2
v_call: TRBV7-3
clone_size: -
d_call: -

cdr3_aa: CASRRQGRVTEAFF
cdr3_nt: TGTGCCAGCAGACGACAGGGAAGGGTCACTGAAGCTTTCTTT
j_call: TRBJ1-1
v_call: TRBV27
clone_size: -
d_call: TRBD1

cdr3_aa: CASSPVLVRGMSYEQYF
cdr3_nt: TGTGCCAGCAGCCCCGTTCTAGTAAGGGGGATGTCCTACGAGCAGTACTTC
j_call: TRBJ2-7
v_call: TRBV7-2
clone_size: -
d_call: -

cdr3_aa: CASSSFAGLNQPQHF
cdr3_nt: TGTGCCAGCAGCTCCTTTGCAGGACTCAATCAGCCCCAGCATTTT
j_call: TRBJ1-5
v_call: TRBV5-6
clone_size: -
d_call: -

cdr3_aa: CASSLIPLAGRYEQYF
cdr3_nt: TGTGCCAGCAGTTTAATCCCCTTGGCAGGGCGCTACGAGCAGTACTTC
j_call: TRBJ2-7
v_call: TRBV28
clone_size: -
d_call: -

cdr3_aa: CASTRSTATLTYGYTF
cdr3_nt: TGTGCCAGCACCCGTTCCACAGCCACGTTGACCTATGGCTACACCTTC
j_call: TRBJ1-2
v_call: TRBV5-4
clone_size: -
d_call: -

cdr3_aa: CASSYSGANTEAFF
cdr3_nt: TGTGCCAGCAGTTACTCAGGGGCGAACACTGAAGCTTTCTTT
j_call: TRBJ1-1
v_call: TRBV6-5
clone_size: -
d_call: -

cdr3_aa: CASRPGLAGEVRQFF
cdr3_nt: TGTGCCAGCAGGCCGGGACTAGCGGGGGAGGTACGGCAGTTCTTC
j_call: TRBJ2-1
v_call: TRBV6-1
clone_size: few
d_call: TRBD2

cdr3_aa: CASSLGTASNQPQHF
cdr3_nt: TGCGCCAGCAGCCTAGGGACAGCATCCAATCAGCCCCAGCATTTT
j_call: TRBJ1-5
v_call: TRBV5-1
clone_size: -
d_call: TRBD1

cdr3_aa: CASSSGERTGELFF
cdr3_nt: TGTGCAAGCTCGTCGGGTGAAAGAACCGGGGAGCTGTTTTTT
j_call: TRBJ2-2
v_call: TRBV11-3
clone_size: -
d_call: -

cdr3_aa: CASSWTGENFGYTF
cdr3_nt: TGTGCCAGCAGCTGGACAGGGGAGAATTTTGGCTACACCTTC
j_call: TRBJ1-2
v_call: TRBV5-6
clone_size: -
d_call: TRBD1

cdr3_aa: CASSGRGQGPYEQYF
cdr3_nt: TGTGCCAGCAGTGGAAGGGGACAGGGACCCTACGAGCAGTACTTC
j_call: TRBJ2-7
v_call: TRBV6-1
clone_size: -
d_call: TRBD1

cdr3_aa: CASSPGELAGGFYNEQFF
cdr3_nt: TGTGCCAGCAGCCCCGGCGAACTAGCGGGAGGTTTCTACAATGAGCAGTTCTTC
j_call: TRBJ2-1
v_call: TRBV7-9
clone_size: -
d_call: TRBD2

cdr3_aa: CATRSSGGIGLEQYF
cdr3_nt: TGTGCCACCAGATCTAGCGGGGGGATTGGGCTCGAGCAGTACTTC
j_call: TRBJ2-7
v_call: TRBV6-1
clone_size: -
d_call: TRBD2

cdr3_aa: CASSELAGPNEQFF
cdr3_nt: TGTGCCAGCAGTGAATTAGCGGGACCCAATGAGCAGTTCTTC
j_call: TRBJ2-1
v_call: TRBV2
clone_size: -
d_call: TRBD2

cdr3_aa: CASSGGGGDEDTQYF
cdr3_nt: TGTGCCAGCAGCGGAGGGGGGGGAGACGAGGATACGCAGTATTTT
j_call: TRBJ2-3
v_call: TRBV11-3
clone_size: -
d_call: -

cdr3_aa: CASSTTGKSYEQYF
cdr3_nt: TGTGCCAGCAGTACGACAGGAAAATCCTACGAGCAGTACTTC
j_call: TRBJ2-7
v_call: TRBV6-5
clone_size: -
d_call: -

cdr3_aa: CAWSVRQGGTGELFF
cdr3_nt: TGTGCCTGGAGTGTACGGCAGGGGGGCACCGGGGAGCTGTTTTTT
j_call: TRBJ2-2
v_call: TRBV30
clone_size: -
d_call: -

cdr3_aa: CASSFPPGGPYEQYF
cdr3_nt: TGCGCCAGCAGCTTCCCTCCGGGAGGGCCCTACGAGCAGTACTTC
j_call: TRBJ2-7
v_call: TRBV5-1
clone_size: few
d_call: TRBD2

cdr3_aa: CASSVDQLEGYTF
cdr3_nt: TGTGCCAGCAGCGTAGATCAATTAGAGGGCTACACCTTC
j_call: TRBJ1-2
v_call: TRBV9
clone_size: -
d_call: -

cdr3_aa: CASSPLYEQYF
cdr3_nt: TGTGCCAGCAGCCCCCTCTACGAGCAGTACTTC
j_call: TRBJ2-7
v_call: TRBV7-8
clone_size: -
d_call: -

cdr3_aa: CASSLGRAGGQFF
cdr3_nt: TGTGCCAGCAGCTTGGGACGAGCGGGAGGGCAGTTCTTC
j_call: TRBJ2-1
v_call: TRBV5-6
clone_size: -
d_call: TRBD2

cdr3_aa: CASTPSGSGPAHGELFF
cdr3_nt: TGTGCCAGTACTCCTAGCGGGAGTGGCCCCGCCCACGGGGAGCTGTTTTTT
j_call: TRBJ2-2
v_call: TRBV19
clone_size: -
d_call: TRBD2

cdr3_aa: CATSRSLTLEAFF
cdr3_nt: TGTGCCACCAGCAGATCTTTAACCCTAGAAGCTTTCTTT
j_call: TRBJ1-1
v_call: TRBV15
clone_size: -
d_call: -

cdr3_aa: CASSWAAQETQYF
cdr3_nt: TGTGCCAGCAGTTGGGCCGCTCAAGAGACCCAGTACTTC
j_call: TRBJ2-5
v_call: TRBV27
clone_size: -
d_call: -

cdr3_aa: CASQGEEQYF
cdr3_nt: TGTGCCAGCCAGGGGGAAGAGCAGTACTTC
j_call: TRBJ2-7
v_call: TRBV28
clone_size: -
d_call: TRBD1

cdr3_aa: CASRQTGRGTEAFF
cdr3_nt: TGTGCCAGCAGGCAAACAGGGAGGGGAACTGAAGCTTTCTTT
j_call: TRBJ1-1
v_call: TRBV28
clone_size: -
d_call: -

cdr3_aa: CASRSGDGNEQYF
cdr3_nt: TGCGCCAGCAGATCAGGGGACGGGAACGAGCAGTACTTC
j_call: TRBJ2-7
v_call: TRBV5-1
clone_size: -
d_call: -

cdr3_aa: CSARTSGSYEQYF
cdr3_nt: TGCAGCGCTCGGACTAGCGGGAGCTACGAGCAGTACTTC
j_call: TRBJ2-7
v_call: TRBV29-1
clone_size: -
d_call: TRBD2

cdr3_aa: CSVEPTAGGTDTQYF
cdr3_nt: TGCAGCGTTGAACCCACAGCGGGGGGAACAGATACGCAGTATTTT
j_call: TRBJ2-3
v_call: TRBV29-1
clone_size: -
d_call: TRBD2

cdr3_aa: CASNRGGANYGYTF
cdr3_nt: TGTGCCAGCAATCGGGGAGGGGCTAACTATGGCTACACCTTC
j_call: TRBJ1-2
v_call: TRBV28
clone_size: -
d_call: -

cdr3_aa: CASRQQGAVNQPQHF
cdr3_nt: TGTGCCAGCAGACAACAGGGGGCGGTGAATCAGCCCCAGCATTTT
j_call: TRBJ1-5
v_call: TRBV6-1
clone_size: -
d_call: TRBD1

cdr3_aa: CAWSLEGQWRRNTEAFF
cdr3_nt: TGTGCCTGGAGTTTAGAGGGACAGTGGCGCCGAAACACTGAAGCTTTCTTT
j_call: TRBJ1-1
v_call: TRBV30
clone_size: -
d_call: TRBD1

cdr3_aa: CASSYRGRFSEQYF
cdr3_nt: TGTGCCAGCAGCTACAGGGGCCGCTTCTCCGAGCAGTACTTC
j_call: TRBJ2-7
v_call: TRBV14
clone_size: -
d_call: TRBD1

cdr3_aa: CASSMVWDGATEAFF
cdr3_nt: TGTGCCAGTAGTATGGTCTGGGATGGGGCCACTGAAGCTTTCTTT
j_call: TRBJ1-1
v_call: TRBV19
clone_size: -
d_call: -

cdr3_aa: CASGTGTANNEQFF
cdr3_nt: TGTGCTAGCGGCACCGGGACAGCTAACAATGAGCAGTTCTTC
j_call: TRBJ2-1
v_call: TRBV7-7
clone_size: -
d_call: -

cdr3_aa: CASSFMGQGTLNTEAFF
cdr3_nt: TGTGCCAGCAGCTTTATGGGGCAGGGTACATTGAACACTGAAGCTTTCTTT
j_call: TRBJ1-1
v_call: TRBV11-3
clone_size: once
d_call: -

cdr3_aa: CASSLYLQGNQPQHF
cdr3_nt: TGTGCCAGCAGCTTATACCTGCAGGGCAATCAGCCCCAGCATTTT
j_call: TRBJ1-5
v_call: TRBV7-2
clone_size: few
d_call: -